The clone carrying this T cell receptor beta chain was observed at least ten times. This sample stems from a study of blood T cells in healthy people across ages. No fewer than 6.5 million PBMCs went into each sample. Total RNA was extracted at no less than 5.5 micrograms per sample. A second about 6 to 12 cycle PCR used barcoded and J-beta primers. Every cDNA was tagged by a template-switch adaptor with 12 random nucleotides. The yield of each sample was at least 2.5 million CDR3-containing paired-end reads. TCRdb analysed the 5' RACE reads with MiXCR anew, one entry per CDR3 protein. Of more than 800,000 distinct CDR3 sequences detected, around 28% appear once; the ten largest clones hold 15% to 20%. This clonotype was sampled from a woman of 80 years or more in good health. What was sequenced was blood.

The DNA for the CDR3 is TGCGCCAGCAGCTCGAACAGTTTGTCTACAATTGGCTACACCTTC. Translated: CASSSNSLSTIGYTF. V is TRBV5-1 and J is TRBJ1-2; D is undetermined. This CDR3 contains 15 residues. V lost 3 bases and J lost 7, with 19 bases in between. The V gene's germline CDR1 is SGHRS and CDR2 YFSETQ. The full variable domain, rest sourced from reference TRBV5-1 and TRBJ1-2, is KAGVTQTPRYLIKTRGQQVTLSCSPISGHRSVSWYQQTPGQGLQFLFEYFSETQRNKGNFPGRFSGRQFSNSRSEMNVSTLELGDSALYLCASSSNSLSTIGYTFGSGTRLTVV.